Each of the 9 T cell receptor beta chains below was sequenced from the same sample in a study of CDR3 diversity in severe acne. MiXCR was run by TCRdb on the PCR reads, yielding one entry per CDR3 protein. The sample has more than 85,000 distinct CDR3 sequences; about half are singletons. The sample comprised blood. Receptors originate from a male donor with severe acne vulgaris.

The rearrangement joins TRBV7-9 to TRBJ2-5; D ambiguous. V dropped 6 bases and J dropped 2 bases, with 13 bases sitting between them. From germline, CDR1 is SEHNR and CDR2 FQNEAQ (reference sequence). The CDR3 runs 14 residues. Here the CDR3 DNA reads TGTGCCAGCAGTCCTATAAGTGGGCAAGAGACCCAGTACTTC. This encodes CASSPISGQETQYF. Combining the CDR3 with reference TRBV7-9 and TRBJ2-5 gives the whole variable domain DTGVSQNPRHKITKRGQNVTFRCDPISEHNRLYWYRQTLGQGPEFLTYFQNEAQLEKSRLLSDRFSAERPKGSFSTLEIQRTEQGDSAMYLCASSPISGQETQYFGPGTRLLVL.

The chain combines TRBV7-2 with TRBJ2-2; D is perhaps TRBD1 (6 bases). CDR1 is SGHTA, CDR2 FQGNSA, per germline. This CDR3 is 13 amino acids long. V dropped 5 bases and J dropped 4 bases, with 8 bases sitting between them. CDR3 nucleotide sequence: TGTGCCAGCAGCCGAGGGGGCACCGGGGAGCTGTTTTTT. Encoded protein: CASSRGGTGELFF.

V is TRBV29-1 and J is TRBJ2-7, with D maybe TRBD1 (5 bases). The CDR3 is 13 amino acids. CDR1 is SQVTM, CDR2 ANQGSEA, per germline. Trimming cost V 7 bases and J 2 bases, with 15 bases left between them. This CDR3 is CSASQDIPYEQYF. In DNA form, the CDR3 reads TGCAGCGCCTCTCAGGACATACCCTACGAGCAGTACTTC.

V and J are TRBV7-9 and TRBJ2-7, with 9 bases aligning to TRBD1. Per the germline V gene, CDR1 is SEHNR and CDR2 is FQNEAQ (reference sequence). The J segment lost 6 bases and the V segment lost 5 bases, leaving 14 bases of the junction unmatched. This CDR3 comprises 16 residues. Here the CDR3 DNA reads TGTGCCAGCAGCCTTAACGCTGGGACAGGGTCAAGCGAGCAGTACTTC. Translating gives CASSLNAGTGSSEQYF.

This clonotype has only a few counts. CDR3 protein: CATSRDRGEETQYF. The CDR3 bases are TGTGCCACCAGCAGAGATCGAGGGGAAGAGACCCAGTACTTC. This chain uses TRBV15 with TRBJ2-5, with D tentatively TRBD1 or TRBD2 (5 bases each). The V gene lost 0 bases and the J gene lost 3 bases, with 8 bases spanning the gap. CDR1 and CDR2 from the germline V gene are LNHNV and YYDKDF (reference sequence). The CDR3 runs to 14 residues.

This clonotype showed up just a few times. The chain recombines TRBV28 with TRBJ2-7; the D is unclear. This CDR3 has 16 amino acids. The germline V and J ends were trimmed by 7 bases and 6 bases, with 25 bases remaining between them. From germline, CDR1 is MDHEN and CDR2 SYDVKM. The CDR3 is CASKIFGPSNDGEQYF. In nucleotides, the CDR3 is TGTGCCAGCAAGATATTTGGACCCTCTAACGACGGCGAGCAGTACTTC.

The rearrangement joins TRBV19 to TRBJ1-1; D perhaps matches TRBD1 (6 bases). The CDR3 is made up of 14 amino acids. V lost 2 bases and J lost 4, with 11 bases in between. Germline CDR1 LNHDA, CDR2 SQIVND (reference sequence). The CDR3 nucleotides read TGTGCCAGTAGTATACCACAGGGTATCACTGAAGCTTTCTTT. This gives the protein CASSIPQGITEAFF. Together with reference TRBV19 and TRBJ1-1, the CDR3 gives the full variable domain: DGGITQSPKYLFRKEGQNVTLSCEQNLNHDAMYWYRQDPGQGLRLIYYSQIVNDFQKGDIAEGYSVSREKKESFPLTVTSAQKNPTAFYLCASSIPQGITEAFFGQGTRLTVV.

Concerning this clonotype: Because the CDR3's place on the DNA is in doubt, the DNA is left out and the CDR3 is given as listed by TCRdb. The V gene is TRBV20-1, the J gene TRBJ1-5. From its first to its last residue, the CDR3 has 21 amino acids. The V gene's germline CDR1 is DFQATT and CDR2 SNEGSKA (reference sequence). The CDR3 protein is CSARANRVSLCQQPDFQPQHF.

The chain couples TRBV20-1 to TRBJ1-4; D is uncertain. Germline assignment: CDR1 DFQATT and CDR2 SNEGSKA (reference sequence). The V gene lost 6 bases and the J gene lost 3 bases, with 14 bases spanning the gap. The CDR3 runs 14 residues. For the CDR3, the DNA is TGCAGTGCACCCGATTGGGCAGCTAATGAAAAACTGTTTTTT. This encodes CSAPDWAANEKLFF.